These 30 T cell receptor beta chains share one sample of origin, sequenced in a study of blood T cells in healthy people across ages. The second PCR ran roughly 6 to 11 cycles with a sample-barcoded 5' primer and J-beta primers. TCRdb analysed the 5' RACE reads with MiXCR anew, one entry per CDR3 protein. The repertoire includes 650,000 to 1,000,000 distinct CDR3 sequences, under 40% of them detected once, and under 15% sits in the top ten. Sequencing input: blood. The receptor set was obtained from a young man in good health.

J is TRBJ1-1 and V is TRBV5-1; TRBD1 is a possible D gene (5 bases). Deletions cut 4 bases from V and 0 bases from J, with 13 bases between. This CDR3 spans 15 amino acids. Germline CDR1 SGHRS, CDR2 YFSETQ. CDR3 nucleotide sequence: TGCGCCAGCAGCCCCGTCAGACAGTTGAACACTGAAGCTTTCTTT. Amino acids: CASSPVRQLNTEAFF.

With respect to this clonotype: This clone may be a read error of a much larger clone one base away. The gene calls are TRBV12-3 or TRBV12-4 and TRBJ1-6, with D unclear. The V and J ends lost 6 bases and 6 bases respectively, with 6 bases between them. This CDR3 spans 12 amino acids. The CDR3 sequence: CASRFGNSPLHF. The CDR3 DNA is TGTGCCAGCAGGTTCGGTAATTCACCCCTCCACTTT.

This clonotype appeared a single time. The genes are TRBV5-1 and TRBJ1-1, with no clear D. The length of the CDR3 is 14 residues. V lost 4 bases to trimming and J lost 0 bases, with 10 bases between them. Germline lookup yields CDR1 SGHRS and CDR2 YFSETQ. CDR3 nucleotide sequence: TGCGCCAGCAGCGTGAACCCGATGAACACTGAAGCTTTCTTT. The encoded protein is CASSVNPMNTEAFF. The complete variable domain, with remaining parts taken from reference TRBV5-1 and TRBJ1-1, reads KAGVTQTPRYLIKTRGQQVTLSCSPISGHRSVSWYQQTPGQGLQFLFEYFSETQRNKGNFPGRFSGRQFSNSRSEMNVSTLELGDSALYLCASSVNPMNTEAFFGQGTRLTVV.

The table lists this clonotype with a few counts. The J gene is TRBJ2-1, the V gene TRBV7-3; D possibly matches TRBD1 or TRBD2 (6 bases each). V was trimmed by 5 bases and J by 9 bases, leaving 20 bases between them. This CDR3 comprises 15 residues. Germline V gene data show CDR1 as SGHTA and CDR2 as FQGTGA. CDR3 bases: TGTGCCAGCAGCCCAGTTGCGCACGGAGGGGGTGAGCAGTTCTTC. Residues: CASSPVAHGGGEQFF.

Only a few counts were recorded for this clonotype. V gene TRBV5-6 combines with J gene TRBJ2-7, with D unclear. The germline V and J ends were trimmed by 4 bases and 7 bases, with 21 bases remaining between them. CDR1 and CDR2 (germline): SGHDT, YYEEEE. The CDR3 covers 15 residues. The CDR3 loop reads CASSPGNSPYNEQYF. The CDR3, as DNA: TGTGCCAGCAGCCCAGGAAATTCCCCCTACAATGAGCAGTACTTC.

The gene calls are TRBV4-2 and TRBJ1-2; D gene ambiguous. The germline gives CDR1 LGHNA, CDR2 YNFKEQ. CDR3 length equals 15 residues. V gave up 2 bases and J gave up 4 bases, with 14 bases separating them. CDR3 nucleotide sequence: TGTGCCAGCAGCCAACTCAGAACGTCCAGCTATGGCTACACCTTC. Translating gives CASSQLRTSSYGYTF.

This clonotype was picked up a small number of times. This sequence joins TRBV5-1 and TRBJ2-7; D is undetermined. Germline lookup yields CDR1 SGHRS and CDR2 YFSETQ. V dropped 3 bases and J dropped 0 bases, with 13 bases sitting between them. This CDR3 is built from 15 residues. CDR3 nucleotides: TGCGCCAGCAGCTATACCGCGGCCAGCTCCTACGAGCAGTACTTC. It specifies CASSYTAASSYEQYF.

This clonotype was recorded a few times. This chain connects TRBV29-1 to TRBJ2-5; D tentatively reads TRBD1 or TRBD2 (5 bases each). Germline V gene lookup returns CDR1 SQVTM and CDR2 ANQGSEA. CDR3 length: 12 amino acids. The ends were cut back, 6 bases at V and 7 bases at J, with 15 bases in the middle. CDR3 residues: CSVPGTLGTQYF. CDR3 sequence (DNA): TGCAGCGTCCCAGGGACCCTGGGGACCCAGTACTTC.

This clonotype was seen more than once but under ten times. This rearrangement joins TRBV4-1 to TRBJ2-6, with no clear D. The germline V and J ends were trimmed by 4 bases and 4 bases, with 8 bases remaining between them. The CDR3 contains 14 residues. Germline CDR1 is MGHRA and CDR2 is YSYEKL. CDR3 in amino acids: CASSRLPGANVLTF. In nucleotides, the CDR3 is TGCGCCAGCAGCCGACTCCCCGGGGCCAACGTCCTGACTTTC.

Comments on this clonotype: The conserved phenylalanine or tryptophan is not found at the CDR3 terminus, so this likely reflects a read error. The chain combines TRBV13 with TRBJ2-5, with 7 nucleotides matching TRBD2. The CDR3 spans 15 residues. Germline lookup yields CDR1 PRHDT and CDR2 FYEKMQ (reference sequence). V gave up 1 base and J gave up 2 bases; unmatched junction bases: 4. CDR3 coding DNA: TGTGCCAGCAGCTTAGCGCTAGCGGTACAAGAGACCCAGTACTTA. This codes for CASSLALAVQETQYL.

The sample holds a few counts of this clonotype. The V and J genes are TRBV7-2 and TRBJ2-1, with 8 positions matching TRBD2. J gave up 3 bases and V 4 bases, and 8 bases lay outside the gene matches. The CDR3 spans 16 residues. Per germline, CDR1 SGHTA and CDR2 FQGNSA. CDR3 sequence (DNA): TGTGCCAGCAGCTCCAGGGAGAGCGGGGGCTACAATGAGCAGTTCTTC. Amino acids: CASSSRESGGYNEQFF. Complete variable domain (other parts from reference TRBV7-2 and TRBJ2-1): GAGVSQSPSNKVTEKGKDVELRCDPISGHTALYWYRQSLGQGLEFLIYFQGNSAPDKSGLPSDRFSAERTGGSVSTLTIQRTQQEDSAVYLCASSSRESGGYNEQFFGPGTRLTVL.

This clonotype was counted many times. The chain is built from TRBV12-3 or TRBV12-4 and TRBJ2-7; D is undetermined. Trimming removed 3 bases at V and 5 bases at J, with 14 bases between. The CDR3 is 14 residues long. CDR3 protein: CASSLDPRVHEQYF. The CDR3 nucleotides are TGTGCCAGCAGTTTGGACCCTAGGGTTCACGAGCAGTACTTC.

The chain combines TRBV12-3 or TRBV12-4 with TRBJ1-1; tentative D call: TRBD1 (6 bases). V lost 6 bases and J 5 bases, leaving 19 bases between the germline ends. The CDR3 has 15 residues. The DNA of the CDR3 is TGTGCCAGCAGCCATGAGGGGGTTTTTTGGACTGAAGCTTTCTTT. Translation: CASSHEGVFWTEAFF.

This clonotype was observed a handful of times. The chain is built from TRBV4-1 and TRBJ1-2, with TRBD1 matching over 8 bases. Trimming cost V 0 bases and J 2 bases; bases outside gene matches: 11. CDR1 is MGHRA, CDR2 YSYEKL, per germline. The CDR3 has 18 amino acids. Here the CDR3 DNA reads TGCGCCAGCAGCCAAGATAGGTCAGGGGGCGAACTAAACTATGGCTACACCTTC. This codes for CASSQDRSGGELNYGYTF.

The chain carries TRBV4-2 and TRBJ2-3; 9 bases map to TRBD2. The V gene's germline CDR1 is LGHNA and CDR2 YNFKEQ. V trimming: 1 base; J trimming: 6 bases; junction bases outside the gene matches: 8. This CDR3 region has 16 residues. The CDR3 DNA reads TGTGCCAGCAGCCAAGTCGGCGGGGGGGCCGTCGATACGCAGTATTTT. Its translation: CASSQVGGGAVDTQYF.

This clonotype was found a few times. The junction departs from germline at one end; a sequencing error may be responsible. The chain uses TRBV29-1 and TRBJ2-1; 7 bases match TRBD1. From germline, CDR1 is SQVTM and CDR2 ANQGSEA. This CDR3 has 13 residues. The CDR3 spells CSVGQGSYNGQFF. The CDR3 DNA follows: TGCAGCGTTGGACAGGGCTCCTACAATGGGCAGTTCTTC.

This clonotype was observed a handful of times. CDR3 nucleotide sequence: TGTGCCAGCAGCCAAGCGGGGGCGACGACCTACAATGAGCAGTTCTTC. Translation: CASSQAGATTYNEQFF. The chain has TRBV4-2 and TRBJ2-1; the D call may be TRBD1 or TRBD2 (6 bases each). CDR1 is LGHNA and CDR2 is YNFKEQ in the germline V gene. The CDR3 runs 16 residues. The V and J ends lost 1 base and 2 bases respectively, with 12 bases between them.

A remark on this clonotype: A much larger clone differs by one base, so this may be a read error. V and J are TRBV12-3 or TRBV12-4 and TRBJ2-1; D not certain. CDR3 length: 15 residues. V was pared by 7 bases and J by 0 bases, with 13 bases between. CDR3: CASTRRSSSYNEQFF. As DNA, the CDR3 is TGTGCCAGCACTAGGCGGTCGAGCTCCTACAATGAGCAGTTCTTC.

This clonotype was detected only a few times. The V gene is TRBV20-1, the J gene TRBJ2-7, with a weak D call TRBD1 (5 bases). The CDR3 spans 13 residues. Germline CDR1 reads DFQATT; CDR2 reads SNEGSKA (reference sequence). The V gene lost 5 bases and the J gene lost 2 bases, with 13 bases spanning the gap. The DNA of the CDR3 is TGCAGTGCTTCTCAAGGGGATCCCTACGAGCAGTACTTC. This translates into CSASQGDPYEQYF.

The V gene is TRBV10-3, the J gene TRBJ2-2; 8 positions agree with TRBD2. The CDR3 runs to 16 residues. The ends lost 7 bases at V and 2 bases at J; junction bases unmatched: 9. Germline CDR1 and CDR2: ENHRY and SYGVKD. The chain's CDR3 is CAITPSSGDNTGELFF. The DNA for the CDR3 is TGTGCCATCACCCCTAGTAGCGGGGACAACACCGGGGAGCTGTTTTTT.

The chain joins TRBV5-4 to TRBJ2-5; 8 bases match TRBD2. The CDR3 contains 15 residues. V was pared by 4 bases and J by 11 bases, with 16 bases of the junction left unmatched. Germline V gives CDR1 SGHNT, CDR2 YYREEE (reference sequence). CDR3 residues: CASSGGGSLYNEQYF. As DNA, the CDR3 is TGTGCCAGCAGCGGCGGGGGGTCACTATACAATGAGCAGTACTTC.

The chain combines TRBV4-3 with TRBJ2-1; 7 bases fit TRBD1. Germline-derived CDR1 and CDR2 are LGHNA and YSLEER. CDR3 size: 15 residues. V was pared by 0 bases and J by 8 bases, with 7 bases of the junction left unmatched. The CDR3 protein is CASSQESTGTDEQFF. The DNA for the CDR3 is TGCGCCAGCAGCCAAGAATCGACAGGGACAGATGAGCAGTTCTTC.

In its sample, this clonotype was seen many times. V gene TRBV12-3 or TRBV12-4 combines with J gene TRBJ1-5, with 9 bases matching TRBD1. The CDR3 is 16 amino acids. The J segment lost 5 bases and the V segment lost 4 bases, leaving 9 bases of the junction unmatched. The CDR3 DNA follows: TGTGCCAGCAGTTCCTTGGGGACAGGGACGGATCAGCCCCAGCATTTT. It specifies CASSSLGTGTDQPQHF.

The V and J genes are TRBV14 and TRBJ2-1, with 7 bases matching TRBD1. The CDR3 length is 16 residues. Per the germline V gene, CDR1 is SGHDN and CDR2 is FVKESK. Losses at the gene ends were 2 bases for V and 8 bases for J; bases not matched to a gene: 12. CDR3 region: CASSQKTGFPLDEQFF. CDR3 bases: TGTGCCAGCAGCCAAAAGACAGGGTTTCCGCTGGATGAGCAGTTCTTC.

This clonotype has more than one count but fewer than ten. The chain links TRBV7-2 to TRBJ2-5, with D possibly being TRBD2 (5 bases). The germline V and J ends were trimmed by 0 bases and 9 bases, with 8 bases remaining between them. CDR3 length: 12 amino acids. The germline V gene has CDR1 SGHTA and CDR2 FQGNSA. This CDR3 reads CASSLAYGAQYF. The CDR3 DNA reads as TGTGCCAGCAGCTTAGCGTACGGGGCCCAGTACTTC. The complete variable domain, with remaining parts taken from reference TRBV7-2 and TRBJ2-5, reads GAGVSQSPSNKVTEKGKDVELRCDPISGHTALYWYRQSLGQGLEFLIYFQGNSAPDKSGLPSDRFSAERTGGSVSTLTIQRTQQEDSAVYLCASSLAYGAQYFGPGTRLLVL.

This clonotype was observed a handful of times. The chain has TRBV6-2 or TRBV6-3 and TRBJ2-7; D possibly corresponds to TRBD2 (6 bases). There are 14 residues in the CDR3. V lost 5 bases and J 1 base, leaving 12 bases between the germline ends. Looked up from germline, CDR1 is MNHEY and CDR2 is SVGEGT. CDR3 bases: TGTGCCAGCAGTCCTATCGGGGGTTCCTACGAGCAGTACTTC. Translated: CASSPIGGSYEQYF.

The rearrangement links TRBV20-1 to TRBJ2-1; tentatively, D is TRBD1 or TRBD2 (5 bases each). V was cut by 3 bases and J by 8 bases, with 11 bases left in between. Germline assignment: CDR1 DFQATT and CDR2 SNEGSKA (reference sequence). This CDR3 is built from 12 residues. CDR3 region: CSASIRDDEQFF. CDR3 sequence (DNA): TGCAGTGCTAGTATCAGGGACGATGAGCAGTTCTTC.

The rearrangement links TRBV7-8 to TRBJ2-5; 9 nucleotides match TRBD1. The CDR3 is 19 amino acids. V gave up 5 bases and J gave up 1 base; unmatched junction bases: 17. Looked up from germline, CDR1 is SGHVS and CDR2 is FQNEAQ. CDR3 bases: TGTGCCAGCAGCCCGATTTGGGACCTCAGGGACAGGGTCCAAGAGACCCAGTACTTC. Protein product: CASSPIWDLRDRVQETQYF.

This clonotype was recorded many times. The chain couples TRBV2 to TRBJ2-5, with D perhaps given as TRBD1 or TRBD2 (6 bases each). V gave up 3 bases and J gave up 5 bases, with 16 bases separating them. The V gene's germline CDR1 is SNHLY and CDR2 FYNNEI. This CDR3 has 15 residues. The CDR3, as DNA: TGTGCCAGCAGTGACAATTTCGGGGGCGCTGAGACCCAGTACTTC. This codes for CASSDNFGGAETQYF.

The chain links TRBV6-5 to TRBJ1-5; a weak D match, TRBD1 (6 bases). Trimming removed 6 bases at V and 2 bases at J, with 14 bases between. This CDR3 has 15 residues. Looked up from germline, CDR1 is MNHEY and CDR2 is SVGAGI. The CDR3 protein is CASREGGRGNQPQHF. CDR3 in DNA: TGTGCCAGCAGAGAAGGGGGAAGAGGCAATCAGCCCCAGCATTTT.